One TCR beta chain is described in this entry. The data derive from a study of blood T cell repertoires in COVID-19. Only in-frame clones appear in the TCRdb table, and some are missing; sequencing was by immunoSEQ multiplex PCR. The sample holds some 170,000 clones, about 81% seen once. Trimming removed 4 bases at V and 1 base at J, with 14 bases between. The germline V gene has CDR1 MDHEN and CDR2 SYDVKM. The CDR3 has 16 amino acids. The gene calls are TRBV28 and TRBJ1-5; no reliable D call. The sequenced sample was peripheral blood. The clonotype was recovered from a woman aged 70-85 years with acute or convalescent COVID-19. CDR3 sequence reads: CASSSGIGGSNQPQHF. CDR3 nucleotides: TGTGCCAGCAGTTCTGGAATCGGAGGGAGCAATCAGCCCCAGCATTTT.